The clone carrying this TCR beta chain has a handful of counts. The antigen remains undetermined. The sample originates from a study of vaccination and CD4 T cells after COVID-19. Treatment of the sample: approximately nine-day PBMC culture with coronavirus spike peptide pools or control peptides (ViraFEST assay). The Oncomine TCR Beta short-read assay was applied to DNA of cultured CD4+ T cells. From the PCR reads, TCRdb called clonotypes with MiXCR, one entry per CDR3 protein. The sample consists of about 4,100 distinct CDR3 sequences, around 20% of them appearing once. The clonotype comes from a human donor who had recovered from COVID-19. The sample was CD4+ T cells from blood, cultured in vitro, taken after SARS-CoV-2 vaccination.

CDR3 sequence: CASSTRQGCFHEQYF. The CDR3 region has the DNA TGTGCCAGCAGCACACGACAGGGTTGTTTCCACGAGCAGTACTTC. The J gene is TRBJ2-7, the V gene TRBV21-1; TRBD1 is taken as the D call from the table, unchecked against the DNA. TRBV21-1 represents a pseudogene. CDR3 length: 15 amino acids.